This record concerns one TCR beta chain sequence. This entry comes from a study of blood T cell repertoires in COVID-19. Study-level background: Both acute and convalescent COVID-19 samples were obtained from the United States, Italy and Spain.

The V end lost 2 bases, the J end lost 2 bases, and 21 bases lay between the germline ends. The CDR3 loop spans 18 amino acids. Germline loops: CDR1 MNHEY, CDR2 SMNVEV (reference sequence). In the authors' workflow: Amplifying reference gene primers gave estimates of nucleated cell counts. TCRdb keeps only in-frame clones here, not all; method: immunoSEQ multiplex PCR. V and J calls and clone size are given by that table; D and trimming were obtained from the DNA. The data show 150,000 or so clones, approximately 82% seen once. The receptor was derived from a human donor in a cohort sampled during active COVID-19. The gene calls are TRBV27 and TRBJ2-5; the D gene is possibly TRBD1 (6 bases). Sequenced input: peripheral blood. In DNA, the CDR3 is TGTGCCAGCAGTTTACCCACGTCGTCGGACAGTAATCAAGAGACCCAGTACTTC. Protein: CASSLPTSSDSNQETQYF.